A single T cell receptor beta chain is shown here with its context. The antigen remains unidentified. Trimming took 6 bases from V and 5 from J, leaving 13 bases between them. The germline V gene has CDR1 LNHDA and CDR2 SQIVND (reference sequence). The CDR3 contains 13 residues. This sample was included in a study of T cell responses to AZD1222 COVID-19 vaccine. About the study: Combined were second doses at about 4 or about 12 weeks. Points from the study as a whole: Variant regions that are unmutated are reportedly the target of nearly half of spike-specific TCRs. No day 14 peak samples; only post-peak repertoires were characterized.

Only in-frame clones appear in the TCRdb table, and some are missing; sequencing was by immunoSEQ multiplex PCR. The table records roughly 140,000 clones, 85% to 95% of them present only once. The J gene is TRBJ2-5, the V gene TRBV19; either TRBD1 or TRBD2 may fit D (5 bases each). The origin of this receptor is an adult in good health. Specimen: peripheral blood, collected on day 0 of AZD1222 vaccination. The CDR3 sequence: CASRIWGGETQYF. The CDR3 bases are TGTGCCAGTAGGATTTGGGGCGGGGAGACCCAGTACTTC. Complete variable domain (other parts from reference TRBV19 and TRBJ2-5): DGGITQSPKYLFRKEGQNVTLSCEQNLNHDAMYWYRQDPGQGLRLIYYSQIVNDFQKGDIAEGYSVSREKKESFPLTVTSAQKNPTAFYLCASRIWGGETQYFGPGTRLLVL.